This T cell receptor beta chain was recorded in a study of T cells after yellow fever vaccination (dated by TCRdb to about 2019). Turning to the overall study: The SMART-Seq v4 Ultra Low Input RNA kit was used to prepare libraries from fractions with low cell numbers. To track T-cell clones before and after primary and booster YFV17D yellow fever vaccination, bulk TCR alpha and beta repertoires were sequenced longitudinally. Two healthy male donors, one aged 18 to 30 and one aged 30 to 40 years, were included in the cohort. Bulk PBMC replicates and cell subsets were isolated from blood drawn at multiple timepoints before and after both primary and secondary immunization. The study at large found these results: The secondary T-cell response was weaker than the primary response but faster, peaking on day 5 instead of day 15. After the booster, most of the clones that had expanded following primary vaccination were detected again (96% of CD4 and around 87% of CD8), which suggests that memory was broadly maintained. Computational filtering was needed because FACS-sorted repertoires could contain abundant contaminating clonotypes from the bulk population. A small share of clonotypes occurred in both CD4 and CD8 compartments, likely arising from convergent recombination. Only two donors were included in the study, so the extent to which the findings can be generalized is limited.

Reading the label with the study, this specimen's treatment or condition is: live attenuated yellow fever vaccine strain. Two biological replicates of bulk PBMCs were collected at each blood-draw timepoint. A standard Ficoll-Paque protocol was used to isolate PBMCs from peripheral blood. RNA was extracted with TriZol from bulk PBMCs, CD4 and CD8 fractions, and dextramer-positive and dextramer-negative fractions. As regards this clonotype: The antigen it binds to is not known. Within one base of it there is no much larger clone, and no base qualities were kept.

TCR cDNA was synthesized by 5'RACE template switching, which introduced a universal primer site and unique molecular identifiers. cDNA synthesis was primed from both the TCR alpha and TCR beta constant segments. Library amplification used two PCR steps, and the second PCR step added sample barcodes and sequencing adapters. Sequencing of libraries was done on Illumina HiSeq 2500 (2x100 bp) or NovaSeq (2x150 bp). In the original analysis: Demultiplexing of reads and collapsing into UMI consensus sequences were performed with MIGEC, and V(D)J alignment was carried out with MiXCR. Vaccine-responding clonotypes were defined with edgeR using replicate PBMC samples, requiring FDR below 0.01 and a log2 fold change above 5 up to day 15. CD4 or CD8 identity was assigned to each bulk clonotype according to whether the clonotype was present at higher abundance in the sequenced CD4 repertoire or the sequenced CD8 repertoire. In-frame beta chains were kept once TCRdb had trimmed the public reads at Q25 with fastp and called clones with MiXCR. Rows merge per CDR3 protein into single entries with the most common DNA and genes. Here the V and J calls rest on TCRdb's processing, not on the authors' analysis. This sample holds 300,000 or so distinct CDR3 sequences; about 7.8% were observed only once. The ten top clones hold about 16% of the sample.

Trimming takes 2 bases off V and 7 bases off J; junction bases not matched to a gene: 9. From the cysteine through the phenylalanine, the CDR3 covers 16 amino acids. Only the CDR3 DNA stays, 48 bases, in frame from base 1. From a lookup of the germline V gene, CDR1 and CDR2 are MNHEY and SVGAGI. The chain is made from TRBV6-5 and TRBJ2-1; 9 bases in between match TRBD2. This clonotype originated in a young man who received the YFV17D yellow fever vaccine. The sequencing used PBMCs, collected around 45 days after the first yellow fever vaccination. The DNA sequence is TGTGCCAGCAGTTACAGGTGGCGGGGGGGCGAAAATGAGCAGTTCTTC. The resulting protein is CASSYRWRGGENEQFF.